This T cell receptor (beta chain) was recorded in a study of spatial heterogeneity in lung cancer. About the study: Where available, sequencing covered follow-up PBMC samples, taken at a median of about 2 years after resection. Regarding the study as a whole: Among blood samples, ubiquitous expanded tumor TCRs appeared more at resection than at follow-up.

Time point denoted: blood at routine non-recurrence follow-up after resection. Unsorted whole RNA from tumor, nontumor lung or frozen PBMC underwent sequencing. Germline CDR1 is SGHTA and CDR2 is FQGNSA. V shed 5 bases and J shed 3 bases, with 11 bases lying between them. CDR3 size: 13 residues. In its sample, this clonotype was seen many times. Its specificity is unknown. A single record per CDR3 protein comes from TCRdb applying MiXCR to the 5' RACE reads. The top ten clones hold 20% to 25% of a sample with around 27,000 distinct CDR3 sequences, 4.5% to 7.5% of them seen once. The chain employs TRBV7-2 and TRBJ2-7; D possibly corresponds to TRBD2 (5 bases). This clonotype originated in a male donor with early-stage non-small cell lung cancer. The specimen was PBMCs, collected at follow-up. The CDR3 loop reads CASSPRAGYEQYF. The CDR3 DNA sequence: TGTGCCAGCAGCCCAAGGGCGGGCTACGAGCAGTACTTC.